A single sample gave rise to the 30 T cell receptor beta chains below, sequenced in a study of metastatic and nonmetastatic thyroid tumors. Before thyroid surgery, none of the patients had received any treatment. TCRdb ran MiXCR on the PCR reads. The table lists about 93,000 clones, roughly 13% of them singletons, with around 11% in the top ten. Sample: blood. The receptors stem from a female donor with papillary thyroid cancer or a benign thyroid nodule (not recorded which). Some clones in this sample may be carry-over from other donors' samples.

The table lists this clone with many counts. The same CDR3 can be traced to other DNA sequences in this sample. The CDR3: CSAFRDRGLNSGANVLTF. In nucleotides, the CDR3 is TGCAGTGCTTTCCGGGACAGGGGGCTTAACTCTGGGGCCAACGTCCTGACTTTC. The V call is TRBV20-1, the J call TRBJ2-6; 12 bases fit TRBD1. The trim removed 5 bases at V and 0 bases at J, leaving 8 bases unmatched. This CDR3 has 18 amino acids. CDR1 DFQATT and CDR2 SNEGSKA come from the germline V gene (reference sequence).

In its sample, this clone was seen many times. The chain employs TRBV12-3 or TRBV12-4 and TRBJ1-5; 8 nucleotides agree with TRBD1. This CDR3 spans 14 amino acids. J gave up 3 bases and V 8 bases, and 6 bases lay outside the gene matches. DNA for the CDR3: TGTGCCAGCCGATCGACAGGGGCCAATCAGCCCCAGCATTTT. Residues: CASRSTGANQPQHF.

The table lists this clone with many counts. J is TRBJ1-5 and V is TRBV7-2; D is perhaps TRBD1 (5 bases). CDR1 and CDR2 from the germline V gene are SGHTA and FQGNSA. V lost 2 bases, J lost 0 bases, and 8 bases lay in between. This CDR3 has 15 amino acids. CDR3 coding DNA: TGTGCCAGCAGCTTACAGGGCTATAGCAATCAGCCCCAGCATTTT. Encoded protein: CASSLQGYSNQPQHF. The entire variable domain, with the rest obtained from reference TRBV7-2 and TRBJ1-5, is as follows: GAGVSQSPSNKVTEKGKDVELRCDPISGHTALYWYRQSLGQGLEFLIYFQGNSAPDKSGLPSDRFSAERTGGSVSTLTIQRTQQEDSAVYLCASSLQGYSNQPQHFGDGTRLSIL.

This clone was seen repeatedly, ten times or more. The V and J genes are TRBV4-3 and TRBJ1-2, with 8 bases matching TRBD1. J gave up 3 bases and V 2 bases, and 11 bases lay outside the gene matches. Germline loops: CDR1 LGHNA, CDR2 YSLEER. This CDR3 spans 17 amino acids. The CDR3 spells CASSQLTGTGEDYGYTF. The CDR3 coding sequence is TGCGCCAGCAGCCAATTAACCGGGACAGGAGAAGACTATGGCTACACCTTC.

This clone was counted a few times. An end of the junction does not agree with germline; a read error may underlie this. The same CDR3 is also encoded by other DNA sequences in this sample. The CDR3 DNA reads as TGCGCCAGCAGTTTAGCAGTTAGGGGGTCAGCCTACGAGCAGTACTTC. The encoded protein is CASSLAVRGSAYEQYF. This chain joins TRBV28 and TRBJ2-7, with D possibly being TRBD1 (6 bases). CDR3 length: 16 amino acids. CDR1 is MDHEN, CDR2 SYDVKM, per germline.

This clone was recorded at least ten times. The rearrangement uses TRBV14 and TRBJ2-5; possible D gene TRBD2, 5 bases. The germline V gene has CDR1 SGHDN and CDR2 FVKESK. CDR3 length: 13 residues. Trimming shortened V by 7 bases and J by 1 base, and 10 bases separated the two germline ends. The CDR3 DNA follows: TGTGCCAGCAACGGAGGCCCCCAAGAGACCCAGTACTTC. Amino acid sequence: CASNGGPQETQYF.

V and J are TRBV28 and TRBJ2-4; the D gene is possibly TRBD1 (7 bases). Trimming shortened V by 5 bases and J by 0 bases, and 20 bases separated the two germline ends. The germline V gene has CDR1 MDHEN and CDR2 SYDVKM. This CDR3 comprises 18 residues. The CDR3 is CASSPRGRGGLAKNIQYF. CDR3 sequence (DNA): TGTGCCAGCAGTCCTAGGGGGCGTGGGGGACTAGCCAAAAACATTCAGTACTTC. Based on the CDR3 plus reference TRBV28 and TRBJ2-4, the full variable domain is DVKVTQSSRYLVKRTGEKVFLECVQDMDHENMFWYRQDPGLGLRLIYFSYDVKMKEKGDIPEGYSVSREKKERFSLILESASTNQTSMYLCASSPRGRGGLAKNIQYFGAGTRLSVL.

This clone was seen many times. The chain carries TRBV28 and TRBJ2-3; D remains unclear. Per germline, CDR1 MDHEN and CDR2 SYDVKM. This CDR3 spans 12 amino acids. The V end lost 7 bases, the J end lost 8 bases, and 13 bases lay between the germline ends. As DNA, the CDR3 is TGTGCCAGCACCCCAACGGGCGGTACGCAGTATTTT. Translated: CASTPTGGTQYF.

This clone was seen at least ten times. CDR3 loop: CASSFPSQGPNSNQPQHF. CDR3 sequence (DNA): TGTGCCAGCAGTTTTCCGTCACAGGGTCCCAATAGCAATCAGCCCCAGCATTTT. The genes are TRBV28 and TRBJ1-5; tentative D call: TRBD1 (6 bases). V lost 3 bases to trimming and J lost 0 bases, with 18 bases between them. Germline V gives CDR1 MDHEN, CDR2 SYDVKM. The CDR3 totals 18 residues. Combining the CDR3 with reference TRBV28 and TRBJ1-5 gives the whole variable domain DVKVTQSSRYLVKRTGEKVFLECVQDMDHENMFWYRQDPGLGLRLIYFSYDVKMKEKGDIPEGYSVSREKKERFSLILESASTNQTSMYLCASSFPSQGPNSNQPQHFGDGTRLSIL.

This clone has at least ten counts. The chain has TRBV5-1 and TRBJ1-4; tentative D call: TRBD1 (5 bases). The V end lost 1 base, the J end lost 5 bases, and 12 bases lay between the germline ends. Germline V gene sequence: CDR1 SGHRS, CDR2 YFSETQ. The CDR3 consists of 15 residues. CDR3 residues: CASSLSQGENEKLFF. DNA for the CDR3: TGCGCCAGCAGCTTGAGCCAGGGAGAAAATGAAAAACTGTTTTTT.

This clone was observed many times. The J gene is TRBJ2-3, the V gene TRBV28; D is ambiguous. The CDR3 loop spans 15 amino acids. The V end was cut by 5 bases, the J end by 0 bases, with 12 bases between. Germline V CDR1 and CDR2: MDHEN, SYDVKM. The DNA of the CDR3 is TGTGCCAGCAGTCCCAGCCACCTTAGCACAGATACGCAGTATTTT. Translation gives CASSPSHLSTDTQYF.

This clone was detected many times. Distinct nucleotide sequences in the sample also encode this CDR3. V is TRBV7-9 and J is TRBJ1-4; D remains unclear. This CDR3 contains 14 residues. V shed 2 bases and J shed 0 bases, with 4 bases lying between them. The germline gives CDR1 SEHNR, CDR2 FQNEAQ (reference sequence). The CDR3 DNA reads TGTGCCAGCAGCTTATTTGCAACTAATGAAAAACTGTTTTTT. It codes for CASSLFATNEKLFF.

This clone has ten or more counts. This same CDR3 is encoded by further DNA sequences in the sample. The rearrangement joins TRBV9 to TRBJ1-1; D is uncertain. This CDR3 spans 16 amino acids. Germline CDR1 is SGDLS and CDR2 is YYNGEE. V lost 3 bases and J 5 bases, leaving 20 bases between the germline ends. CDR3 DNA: TGTGCCAGCAGCGGTACACCGGGAGGGAGATATACTGAAGCTTTCTTT. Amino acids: CASSGTPGGRYTEAFF.

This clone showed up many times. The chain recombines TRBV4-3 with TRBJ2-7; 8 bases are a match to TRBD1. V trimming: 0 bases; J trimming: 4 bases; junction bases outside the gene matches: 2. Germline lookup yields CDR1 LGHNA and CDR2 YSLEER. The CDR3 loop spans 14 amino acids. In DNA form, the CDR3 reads TGCGCCAGCAGCCAAGAACACAGGGGGTACGAGCAGTACTTC. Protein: CASSQEHRGYEQYF.

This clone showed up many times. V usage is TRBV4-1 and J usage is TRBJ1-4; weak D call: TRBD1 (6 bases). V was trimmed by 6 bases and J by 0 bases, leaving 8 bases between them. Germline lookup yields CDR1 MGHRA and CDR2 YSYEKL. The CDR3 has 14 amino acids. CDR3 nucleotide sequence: TGCGCCAGCAGTTACAGGGCAACTAATGAAAAACTGTTTTTT. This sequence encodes CASSYRATNEKLFF.

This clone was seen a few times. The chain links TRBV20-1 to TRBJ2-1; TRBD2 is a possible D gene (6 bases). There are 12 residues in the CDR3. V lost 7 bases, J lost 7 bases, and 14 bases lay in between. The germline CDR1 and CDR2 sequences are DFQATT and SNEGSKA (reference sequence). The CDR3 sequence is CSVPAGSNEQFF. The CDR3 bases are TGCAGTGTCCCAGCGGGTTCAAATGAGCAGTTCTTC.

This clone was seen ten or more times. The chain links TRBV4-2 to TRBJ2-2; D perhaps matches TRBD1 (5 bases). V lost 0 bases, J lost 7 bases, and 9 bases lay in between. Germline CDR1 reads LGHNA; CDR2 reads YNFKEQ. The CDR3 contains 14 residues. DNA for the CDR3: TGTGCCAGCAGCCAAGATCAGGGCGGCGGGGAGCTGTTTTTT. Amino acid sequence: CASSQDQGGGELFF.

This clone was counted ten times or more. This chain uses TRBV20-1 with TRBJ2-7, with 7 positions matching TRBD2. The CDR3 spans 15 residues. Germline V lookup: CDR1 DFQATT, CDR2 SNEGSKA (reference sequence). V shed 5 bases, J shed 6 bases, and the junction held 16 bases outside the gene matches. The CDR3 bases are TGCAGTGCTTACGACTCAGCGGGGTCCCTTGCCGAGCAGTACTTC. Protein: CSAYDSAGSLAEQYF.

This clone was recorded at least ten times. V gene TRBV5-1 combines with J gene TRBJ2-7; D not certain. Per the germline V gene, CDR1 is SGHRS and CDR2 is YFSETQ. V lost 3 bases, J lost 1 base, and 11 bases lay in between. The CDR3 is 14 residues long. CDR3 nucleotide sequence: TGCGCCAGCAGCTCATCGGGCCCATCCTACGAGCAGTACTTC. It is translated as CASSSSGPSYEQYF. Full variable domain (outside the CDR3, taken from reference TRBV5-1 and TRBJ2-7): KAGVTQTPRYLIKTRGQQVTLSCSPISGHRSVSWYQQTPGQGLQFLFEYFSETQRNKGNFPGRFSGRQFSNSRSEMNVSTLELGDSALYLCASSSSGPSYEQYFGPGTRLTVT.

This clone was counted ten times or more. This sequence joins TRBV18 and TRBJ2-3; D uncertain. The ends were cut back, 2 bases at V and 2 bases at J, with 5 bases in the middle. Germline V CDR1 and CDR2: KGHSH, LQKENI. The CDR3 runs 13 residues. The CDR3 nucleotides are TGTGCCAGCTCACCAGAGATCACAGATACGCAGTATTTT. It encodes CASSPEITDTQYF.

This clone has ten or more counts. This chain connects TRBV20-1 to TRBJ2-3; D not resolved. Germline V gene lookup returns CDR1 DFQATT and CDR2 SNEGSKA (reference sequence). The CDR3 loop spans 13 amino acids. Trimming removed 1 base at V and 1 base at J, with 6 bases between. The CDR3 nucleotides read TGCAGTGCTAGAGGACTGGGCACAGATACGCAGTATTTT. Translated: CSARGLGTDTQYF.

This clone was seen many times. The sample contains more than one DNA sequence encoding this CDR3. CDR3 DNA sequence: TGCAGCGTTAAGGGGGGACCGCGCTCTGGAAACACCATATATTTT. Translation gives CSVKGGPRSGNTIYF. The rearrangement uses TRBV29-1 and TRBJ1-3, with D perhaps matching TRBD1 (6 bases). The CDR3 loop spans 15 amino acids. Trimming pared 5 bases from V and 0 bases from J, leaving 14 bases between. In germline, CDR1 is SQVTM, CDR2 ANQGSEA.

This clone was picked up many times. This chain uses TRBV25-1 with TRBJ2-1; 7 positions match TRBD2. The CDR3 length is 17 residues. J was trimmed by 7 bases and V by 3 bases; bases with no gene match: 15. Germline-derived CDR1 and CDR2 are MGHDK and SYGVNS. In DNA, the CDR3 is TGTGCCAGCAGTGATTGGGGAGAGGGAGGGCCGGGTAATGAGCAGTTCTTC. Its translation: CASSDWGEGGPGNEQFF.

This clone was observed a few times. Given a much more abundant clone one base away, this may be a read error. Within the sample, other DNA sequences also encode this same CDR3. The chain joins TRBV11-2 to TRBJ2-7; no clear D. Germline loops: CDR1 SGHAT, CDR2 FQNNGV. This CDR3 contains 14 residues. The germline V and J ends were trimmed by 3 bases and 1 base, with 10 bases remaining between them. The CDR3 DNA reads TGTGCCAGCAGCTTGACATCCCAATCCTACGAGCAGTACTTC. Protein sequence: CASSLTSQSYEQYF.

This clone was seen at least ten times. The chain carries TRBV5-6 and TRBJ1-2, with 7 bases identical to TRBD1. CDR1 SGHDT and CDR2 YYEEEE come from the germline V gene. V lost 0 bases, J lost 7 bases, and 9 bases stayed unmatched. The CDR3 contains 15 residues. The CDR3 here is CASSLGGRGRIGYTF. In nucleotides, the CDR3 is TGTGCCAGCAGCTTGGGAGGCAGGGGGAGAATTGGCTACACCTTC.

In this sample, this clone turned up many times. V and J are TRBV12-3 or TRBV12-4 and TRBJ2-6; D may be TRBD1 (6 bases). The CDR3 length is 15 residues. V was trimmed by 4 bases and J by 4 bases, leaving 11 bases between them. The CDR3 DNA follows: TGTGCCAGCAGTTATGCAGGGGCGGGGGCCAACGTCCTGACTTTC. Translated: CASSYAGAGANVLTF.

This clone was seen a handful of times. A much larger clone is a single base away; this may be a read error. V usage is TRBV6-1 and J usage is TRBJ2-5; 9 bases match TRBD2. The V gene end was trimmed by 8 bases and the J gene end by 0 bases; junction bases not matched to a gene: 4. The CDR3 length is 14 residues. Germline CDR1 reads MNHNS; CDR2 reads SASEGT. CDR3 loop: CASGGGGDQETQYF. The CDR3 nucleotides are TGTGCCAGCGGCGGGGGGGGGGACCAAGAGACCCAGTACTTC.

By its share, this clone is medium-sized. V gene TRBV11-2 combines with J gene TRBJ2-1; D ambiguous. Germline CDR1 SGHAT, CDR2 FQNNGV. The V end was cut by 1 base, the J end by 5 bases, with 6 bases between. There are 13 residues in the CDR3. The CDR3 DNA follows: TGTGCCAGCAGCTTAGGGTACGACAATGAGCAGTTCTTC. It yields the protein CASSLGYDNEQFF. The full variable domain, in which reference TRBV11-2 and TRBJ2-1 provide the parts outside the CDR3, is EAGVAQSPRYKIIEKRQSVAFWCNPISGHATLYWYQQILGQGPKLLIQFQNNGVVDDSQLPKDRFSAERLKGVDSTLKIQPAKLEDSAVYLCASSLGYDNEQFFGPGTRLTVL.

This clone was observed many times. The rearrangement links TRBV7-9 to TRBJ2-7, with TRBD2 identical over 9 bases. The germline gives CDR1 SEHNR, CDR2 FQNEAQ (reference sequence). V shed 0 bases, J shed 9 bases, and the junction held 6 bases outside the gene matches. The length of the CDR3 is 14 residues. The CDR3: CASSLAQASGMQYF. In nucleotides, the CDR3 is TGTGCCAGCAGCTTAGCTCAGGCTAGCGGGATGCAGTACTTC.

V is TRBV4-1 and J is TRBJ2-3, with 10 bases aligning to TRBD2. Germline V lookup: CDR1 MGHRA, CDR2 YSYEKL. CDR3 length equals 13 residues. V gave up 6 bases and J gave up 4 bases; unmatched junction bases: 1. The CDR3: CASSGTSADTQYF. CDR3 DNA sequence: TGCGCCAGCAGTGGGACTAGCGCAGATACGCAGTATTTT.